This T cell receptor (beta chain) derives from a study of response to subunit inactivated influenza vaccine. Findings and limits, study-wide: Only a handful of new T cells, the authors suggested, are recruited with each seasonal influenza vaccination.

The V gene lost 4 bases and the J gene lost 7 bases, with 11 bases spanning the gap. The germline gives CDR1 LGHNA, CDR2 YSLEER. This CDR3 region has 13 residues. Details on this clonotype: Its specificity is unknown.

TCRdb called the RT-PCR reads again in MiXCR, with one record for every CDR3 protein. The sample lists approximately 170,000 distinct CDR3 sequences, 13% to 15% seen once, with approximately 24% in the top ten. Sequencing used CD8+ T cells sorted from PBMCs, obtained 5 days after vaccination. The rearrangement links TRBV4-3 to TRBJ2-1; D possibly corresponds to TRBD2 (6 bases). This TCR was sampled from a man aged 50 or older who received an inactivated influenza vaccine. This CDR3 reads CASSRTTRNEQFF. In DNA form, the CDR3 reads TGCGCCAGCAGCCGGACGACTAGGAATGAGCAGTTCTTC.